The 28 T cell receptor beta chains presented below share a single source sample, sequenced in a study of neurological immune-mediated disorders. Each CDR3 protein gets one entry after TCRdb re-called the 5' RACE reads with MiXCR. The repertoire holds tens of thousands of distinct CDR3 sequences, with 4% to 6% as singletons. Sequencing was done on a sample of PBMCs. The receptors shown here come from a man aged 18 to 35 with multiple sclerosis.

In this sample, this clonotype turned up many times. J is TRBJ2-6 and V is TRBV7-3; D is uncertain. Germline V gene lookup returns CDR1 SGHTA and CDR2 FQGTGA. Trimming took off 2 bases at V and 3 bases at J, with 14 bases between the two ends. CDR3 length equals 17 residues. Here the CDR3 DNA reads TGTGCCAGCAGCTTACGGGCACTGCCTCTTGGGGCCAACGTCCTGACTTTC. Protein: CASSLRALPLGANVLTF.

This clonotype was seen repeatedly, ten times or more. This chain connects TRBV2 to TRBJ1-1; D unclear. V was clipped by 2 bases and J by 5 bases, with 9 bases between them. The CDR3 has 13 amino acids. Germline CDR1 is SNHLY and CDR2 is FYNNEI. The CDR3 DNA follows: TGTGCCAGCAGTGAACGTAGGGAGACTGAAGCTTTCTTT. Translating it yields CASSERRETEAFF.

This clonotype showed up many times. The chain employs TRBV30 and TRBJ1-5; no reliable D call. V gave up 1 base and J gave up 1 base, with 5 bases separating them. The CDR3 contains 13 residues. CDR1 is GTSNPN and CDR2 is SVGIG in the germline V gene (reference sequence). CDR3 in DNA: TGTGCCTGGAGTGAAGACAGCAATCAGCCCCAGCATTTT. Translating it yields CAWSEDSNQPQHF.

This clonotype was seen only a few times. This may be a read error: a much more frequent sequence differs by one nucleotide. V is TRBV12-3 or TRBV12-4 and J is TRBJ1-6; 7 bases line up with TRBD1. V trimming: 9 bases; J trimming: 5 bases; junction bases outside the gene matches: 7. This CDR3 has 14 amino acids. The CDR3 DNA sequence: TGTGCCAGTCAGCGGACAGGCGATAATTCACCCCTCCACTTT. Amino acids: CASQRTGDNSPLHF.

There are many counts of this clonotype. This rearrangement joins TRBV20-1 to TRBJ1-3; D uncertain. Trimming took 3 bases from V and 0 from J, leaving 3 bases between them. Germline values: CDR1 DFQATT, CDR2 SNEGSKA (reference sequence). The CDR3 runs to 12 residues. The CDR3 nucleotides read TGCAGTGCTAGTAGCTCTGGAAACACCATATATTTT. Its protein is CSASSSGNTIYF.

This clonotype was seen at least ten times. This CDR3 reads CAISESTDRGPLHF. The CDR3 DNA follows: TGTGCCATCAGTGAGTCGACTGACAGGGGACCCCTCCACTTT. The chain combines TRBV10-3 with TRBJ1-6, with 8 bases identical to TRBD1. V was clipped by 0 bases and J by 12 bases; unmatched bases: 4. CDR3 length: 14 amino acids. The germline CDR1 and CDR2 sequences are ENHRY and SYGVKD.

In its sample, this clonotype was seen once. The rearrangement joins TRBV18 to TRBJ1-1, with D uncertain. With 4 bases removed from V and 2 bases from J, the gap between germline ends came to 8 bases. The germline gives CDR1 KGHSH, CDR2 LQKENI. This CDR3 has 13 amino acids. CDR3 in DNA: TGTGCCAGCTCACAGACAAAAAACACTGAAGCTTTCTTT. It translates to CASSQTKNTEAFF.

This clonotype was recorded at least ten times. The chain uses TRBV20-1 and TRBJ1-1; perhaps TRBD1 as D (6 bases). The germline gives CDR1 DFQATT, CDR2 SNEGSKA (reference sequence). The CDR3 covers 13 residues. The germline V and J ends were trimmed by 6 bases and 5 bases, with 16 bases remaining between them. The CDR3 spells CSAGGASRTEAFF. The CDR3 DNA reads TGCAGTGCCGGGGGGGCATCAAGGACTGAAGCTTTCTTT.

On this clonotype itself: A junction end diverges from the germline sequence, so it may reflect a read error. This rearrangement joins TRBV2 to TRBJ1-5, with a weak D call TRBD1 (6 bases). The CDR3 extends over 15 amino acids. The germline CDR1 and CDR2 sequences are SNHLY and FYNNEI. CDR3 sequence: CASSADSRGGQPQNF. The CDR3 DNA reads as TGTGCCAGCAGTGCGGACAGTCGAGGTGGGCAGCCCCAGAATTTT. Full variable domain (rest looked up from reference TRBV2 and TRBJ1-5): EPEVTQTPSHQVTQMGQEVILRCVPISNHLYFYWYRQILGQKVEFLVSFYNNEISEKSEIFDDQFSVERPDGSNFTLKIRSTKLEDSAMYFCASSADSRGGQPQNFGDGTRLSIL.

This clonotype was seen repeatedly, ten times or more. The chain uses TRBV7-2 and TRBJ2-4; 7 positions agree with TRBD1. After removal of 5 bases from V and 2 bases from J, the junction contained 12 bases not matched to a gene. The CDR3 has 17 amino acids. CDR1 and CDR2 (germline): SGHTA, FQGNSA. This chain's CDR3 is CASSARTGAGTKNIQYF. CDR3 DNA: TGTGCCAGCAGCGCGCGAACAGGGGCAGGAACCAAAAACATTCAGTACTTC.

This clonotype was recorded a few times. The chain joins TRBV6-5 to TRBJ2-3; perhaps TRBD2 as D (5 bases). The germline CDR1 and CDR2 sequences are MNHEY and SVGAGI. This CDR3 comprises 15 residues. Trimming stripped 2 bases from V and 4 bases from J, with 13 bases between. As DNA, the CDR3 is TGTGCCAGCAGTTACATACGTGCGGGCGCAGATACGCAGTATTTT. Translation gives CASSYIRAGADTQYF.

This clonotype showed up many times. The chain links TRBV24-1 to TRBJ1-1; a weak D match, TRBD1 (5 bases). There are 13 residues in the CDR3. CDR1 and CDR2 (germline): KGHDR, SFDVKD. Trimming removed 3 bases at V and 5 bases at J, with 9 bases between. The CDR3 spells CATSDGHRTEAFF. As DNA, the CDR3 is TGTGCCACCAGTGATGGACATAGGACTGAAGCTTTCTTT.

The sample holds many counts of this clonotype. The V gene is TRBV7-2, the J gene TRBJ1-4; 8 bases are shared with TRBD1. Per germline, CDR1 SGHTA and CDR2 FQGNSA. Germline trimming cut 4 bases from V and 5 bases from J; bases unmatched to any gene: 6. The CDR3 runs to 15 residues. CDR3: CASSSRQGRNEKLFF. The CDR3 nucleotides are TGTGCCAGCAGCTCCCGACAGGGGAGGAATGAAAAACTGTTTTTT.

This clonotype was detected ten times or more. The chain combines TRBV11-2 with TRBJ1-2; D not certain. CDR1 is SGHAT, CDR2 FQNNGV, per germline. This CDR3 spans 12 amino acids. Trimming stripped 4 bases from V and 14 bases from J, with 17 bases between. The CDR3 region is CASSSSSRILTF. The CDR3 DNA sequence: TGTGCCAGCAGCTCTAGCTCCCGGATTCTAACCTTC.

This clonotype was observed many times. V gene TRBV7-2 combines with J gene TRBJ2-1, with a tentative D call TRBD2 (5 bases). Germline assignment: CDR1 SGHTA and CDR2 FQGNSA. V gave up 3 bases and J gave up 8 bases, with 11 bases separating them. This CDR3 spans 13 amino acids. CDR3 nucleotide sequence: TGTGCCAGCAGCTTTACTAGTGGCCATGAGCAGTTCTTC. It yields the protein CASSFTSGHEQFF.

The chain has TRBV28 and TRBJ1-4, with unresolved D. The V and J ends lost 4 bases and 0 bases respectively, with 9 bases between them. The CDR3 is made up of 15 amino acids. The germline gives CDR1 MDHEN, CDR2 SYDVKM. The CDR3 region is CASSYIGTTNEKLFF. CDR3 coding DNA: TGTGCCAGCAGTTACATCGGGACAACTAATGAAAAACTGTTTTTT.

This clonotype was counted ten times or more. The chain is built from TRBV7-2 and TRBJ2-4; D assignment may be TRBD1 or TRBD2 (6 bases each). Germline CDR1 is SGHTA and CDR2 is FQGNSA. The CDR3 covers 13 residues. V shed 2 bases and J shed 8 bases, with 10 bases lying between them. CDR3 protein: CASSLSGADIQYF. CDR3 DNA: TGTGCCAGCAGCTTATCGGGGGCGGACATTCAGTACTTC.

The chain joins TRBV5-1 to TRBJ2-5; 9 nucleotides match TRBD2. This CDR3 comprises 16 residues. Per germline, CDR1 SGHRS and CDR2 YFSETQ. V dropped 4 bases and J dropped 0; count of bases not matched to a gene: 7. This chain's CDR3 is CASSPTGLAYQETQYF. The CDR3 DNA follows: TGCGCCAGCAGCCCAACGGGACTAGCTTACCAAGAGACCCAGTACTTC.

This clonotype was counted a few times. The CDR3 here is CASSLWAYEQYF. In DNA form, the CDR3 reads TGTGCCAGCAGTTTATGGGCCTACGAGCAGTACTTC. The chain is built from TRBV28 and TRBJ2-7; unclear D gene. Between the trimmed V and J ends, which lost 0 bases and 2 bases, there was a span of 2 bases. The CDR3 is 12 residues long. Germline V lookup: CDR1 MDHEN, CDR2 SYDVKM.

Ten or more counts support this clonotype. The chain is built from TRBV18 and TRBJ1-5, with 7 positions matching TRBD1. This CDR3 is 14 amino acids long. The junction had 7 bases not matched to a gene; V was cut back by 3 bases and J by 8 bases. Germline CDR1 is KGHSH and CDR2 is LQKENI. The CDR3 reads CASSPGTVSEPQHF. The CDR3 nucleotides read TGTGCCAGCTCACCCGGGACAGTTTCGGAGCCCCAGCATTTT.

This clonotype was counted ten times or more. J is TRBJ2-7 and V is TRBV20-1; TRBD1 matches at 7 bases. After removal of 5 bases from V and 0 bases from J, the junction contained 7 bases not matched to a gene. Germline V lookup: CDR1 DFQATT, CDR2 SNEGSKA (reference sequence). There are 14 residues in the CDR3. This CDR3 reads CSAYPGQISYEQYF. DNA for the CDR3: TGCAGTGCTTACCCGGGACAGATCTCCTACGAGCAGTACTTC.

This clonotype was seen many times. The chain has TRBV4-2 and TRBJ2-1, with D perhaps matching TRBD2 (5 bases). Germline assignment: CDR1 LGHNA and CDR2 YNFKEQ. Trimming left V 1 base short and J 8 bases short, with 18 bases between. The CDR3 consists of 16 residues. The CDR3 loop is CASSQAGLLSPHEQFF. CDR3 bases: TGTGCCAGCAGCCAAGCCGGACTCCTGAGCCCCCATGAGCAGTTCTTC.

This clonotype was found many times. This sequence joins TRBV20-1 and TRBJ1-2; a weak D match, TRBD1 (5 bases). V was trimmed by 0 bases and J by 2 bases, leaving 13 bases between them. Germline V gives CDR1 DFQATT, CDR2 SNEGSKA (reference sequence). This CDR3 is 15 amino acids long. In DNA form, the CDR3 reads TGCAGTGCTAGAGATTGGGCAGGGTTGAACTATGGCTACACCTTC. Translated: CSARDWAGLNYGYTF.

The table lists this clonotype with many counts. V usage is TRBV20-1 and J usage is TRBJ2-2, with D uncertain. Germline loops: CDR1 DFQATT, CDR2 SNEGSKA (reference sequence). The V and J ends lost 5 bases and 1 base respectively, with 8 bases between them. The CDR3 has 13 amino acids. CDR3 nucleotides: TGCAGTGCTGACCTGGGGAACACCGGGGAGCTGTTTTTT. It specifies CSADLGNTGELFF.

This clonotype has a count of ten or more. This chain links TRBV5-1 with TRBJ1-1, with a possible D match to TRBD1 (5 bases). This CDR3 region has 13 residues. Germline CDR1 reads SGHRS; CDR2 reads YFSETQ. Trimming cost V 4 bases and J 4 bases, with 11 bases left between them. The CDR3 DNA reads as TGCGCCAGCAGCCGATCTCAGGGCACTGAAGCTTTCTTT. Protein: CASSRSQGTEAFF. The whole variable domain, filled in from reference TRBV5-1 and TRBJ1-1, reads KAGVTQTPRYLIKTRGQQVTLSCSPISGHRSVSWYQQTPGQGLQFLFEYFSETQRNKGNFPGRFSGRQFSNSRSEMNVSTLELGDSALYLCASSRSQGTEAFFGQGTRLTVV.

There are many counts of this clonotype. The CDR3 nucleotides read TGTGCCAGCAGCTTAAAGAGGCACTCCTATGGCTACACCTTC. Translating it yields CASSLKRHSYGYTF. The V gene is TRBV7-2, the J gene TRBJ1-2; no clear D gene. The ends were cut back, 2 bases at V and 4 bases at J, with 11 bases in the middle. CDR3 size: 14 residues. From germline, CDR1 is SGHTA and CDR2 FQGNSA.

This clonotype has a count of ten or more. The J gene is TRBJ1-5, the V gene TRBV20-1, with D possibly being TRBD1 (6 bases). The V gene's germline CDR1 is DFQATT and CDR2 SNEGSKA (reference sequence). The CDR3 covers 14 residues. Trimming removed 3 bases at V and 0 bases at J, with 9 bases between. CDR3 residues: CSARRTDSNQPQHF. DNA for the CDR3: TGCAGTGCTAGGAGGACAGATAGCAATCAGCCCCAGCATTTT.

Ten or more counts support this clonotype. The gene calls are TRBV7-2 and TRBJ2-1; possible D gene TRBD1, 6 bases. Per the germline V gene, CDR1 is SGHTA and CDR2 is FQGNSA. CDR3 length: 13 amino acids. Trimming shortened V by 2 bases and J by 10 bases, and 12 bases separated the two germline ends. The CDR3 sequence is CASSLKGGREQFF. The DNA for the CDR3 is TGTGCCAGCAGCTTAAAAGGGGGAAGGGAGCAGTTCTTC.